This entry lists 23 T cell receptor beta chains sequenced from one sample in a study of cytomegalovirus exposure and HLA in healthy donors (dated 2017 in TCRdb). The library was generated by the immunoSEQ multiplex PCR assay. A mixture of 60 forward primers for TCR Vbeta segments and 13 reverse primers for TCR Jbeta segments was used in the multiplex PCR. TCRdb mirrors the immuneACCESS table, restricted to in-frame sequences. Some clones are absent from its copies; in checked studies, under half trace to an unresolved V gene, and the reason for the others is unknown. The sample records about 100,000 clones, around 80% of which are singletons. Together, the top ten hold approximately 0.83% of the sample. The sample comprised PBMCs. Every receptor here comes from an older woman in good health and CMV-seronegative.

This chain links TRBV5-1 with TRBJ2-3; a weak D match, TRBD1 (6 bases). V was cut by 2 bases and J by 0 bases, with 10 bases left in between. The CDR3 runs to 15 residues. The germline gives CDR1 SGHRS, CDR2 YFSETQ. The CDR3 reads CASSLQGSSTDTQYF. CDR3 coding DNA: TGCGCCAGCAGCTTACAGGGCTCAAGCACAGATACGCAGTATTTT.

V and J are TRBV9 and TRBJ1-2, with 10 bases lining up with TRBD1. CDR1 is SGDLS, CDR2 YYNGEE, per germline. Trimming removed 6 bases from V and 4 bases from J; junction bases left unmatched: 6. The CDR3 is made up of 14 amino acids. The CDR3 bases are TGTGCCAGCACCCTAGGGACAGGGGCCTATGGCTACACCTTC. The encoded protein is CASTLGTGAYGYTF.

In its sample, this clone was seen a few times. This sequence joins TRBV6-5 and TRBJ1-1, with D possibly TRBD1 on 5 matching bases. V was cut by 0 bases and J by 4 bases, with 9 bases left in between. Germline values: CDR1 MNHEY, CDR2 SVGAGI. The CDR3 has 14 residues. The chain's CDR3 is CASSYSPGPTEAFF. The CDR3 nucleotides read TGTGCCAGCAGTTACTCCCCAGGGCCCACTGAAGCTTTCTTT.

V and J are TRBV6-5 and TRBJ1-4; D is undetermined. Trimming stripped 0 bases from V and 8 bases from J, with 13 bases between. The CDR3 covers 15 residues. Germline CDR1 and CDR2: MNHEY and SVGAGI. CDR3 amino acids: CASSYSSGKVEKLFF. CDR3 DNA sequence: TGTGCCAGCAGTTACTCGAGCGGGAAGGTGGAAAAACTGTTTTTT.

The rearrangement joins TRBV7-8 to TRBJ1-5, with TRBD1 matching 9 bases. The CDR3 spans 16 residues. V was clipped by 4 bases and J by 6 bases; unmatched bases: 10. CDR1 and CDR2 from the germline V gene are SGHVS and FQNEAQ. CDR3 region: CASSSMTGGPLQPQHF. In DNA, the CDR3 is TGTGCCAGCAGCTCGATGACAGGGGGACCCCTTCAGCCCCAGCATTTT.

The rearrangement uses TRBV6-5 and TRBJ2-3; D unresolved. This CDR3 spans 16 amino acids. Germline V CDR1 and CDR2: MNHEY, SVGAGI. V lost 2 bases and J lost 1, with 13 bases in between. The CDR3 here is CASSYRGRPRTDTQYF. The CDR3 DNA sequence: TGTGCCAGCAGTTACCGTGGGCGCCCCCGCACAGATACGCAGTATTTT.

The CDR3 DNA sequence: TGTGCCAGCAGCGGCCGGACAGGGGATGAAAAACTGTTTTTT. Translating it yields CASSGRTGDEKLFF. V usage is TRBV9 and J usage is TRBJ1-4, with TRBD1 matching 9 bases. Germline lookup yields CDR1 SGDLS and CDR2 YYNGEE. The V and J ends lost 3 bases and 6 bases, in that order; junction bases with no gene match: 3. The CDR3 consists of 14 residues.

This chain joins TRBV6-5 and TRBJ1-2; D not certain. Germline V lookup: CDR1 MNHEY, CDR2 SVGAGI. CDR3 length: 13 amino acids. The ends were cut back, 8 bases at V and 0 bases at J, with 10 bases in the middle. The CDR3 loop is CASRGRANYGYTF. Written as DNA, the CDR3 is TGTGCCAGCCGAGGGCGGGCTAACTATGGCTACACCTTC.

This rearrangement joins TRBV7-9 to TRBJ1-3; D may be TRBD1 (5 bases). The CDR3 is made up of 14 amino acids. V lost 5 bases and J 2 bases, leaving 10 bases between the germline ends. Germline loops: CDR1 SEHNR, CDR2 FQNEAQ (reference sequence). The CDR3 spells CASSAKGAGNTIYF. The CDR3 coding sequence is TGTGCCAGCAGCGCCAAAGGGGCTGGAAACACCATATATTTT.

The chain links TRBV27 to TRBJ1-1; D is unclear. Germline V CDR1 and CDR2: MNHEY, SMNVEV (reference sequence). V was shortened by 2 bases and J by 8 bases, with 18 bases between the two germline ends. The length of the CDR3 is 15 residues. The CDR3 nucleotides are TGTGCCAGCAGTTTAGGAGCCTTAGAAAAGGAAGAAGCTTTCTTT. Its translation: CASSLGALEKEEAFF.

The V gene is TRBV6-5, the J gene TRBJ2-7; TRBD2 agrees at 11 bases. The CDR3 spans 16 residues. Germline CDR1 MNHEY, CDR2 SVGAGI. V lost 2 bases to trimming and J lost 1 base; unmatched junction nucleotides: 4. CDR3 sequence: CASSYGTSGSSYEQYF. In nucleotides, the CDR3 is TGTGCCAGCAGTTACGGGACTAGCGGCTCTTCCTACGAGCAGTACTTC.

The chain links TRBV7-9 to TRBJ2-1; 10 nucleotides match TRBD1. Looked up from germline, CDR1 is SEHNR and CDR2 is FQNEAQ (reference sequence). The CDR3 has 15 amino acids. The ends lost 1 base at V and 8 bases at J; junction bases unmatched: 5. CDR3 in DNA: TGTGCCAGCAGCTTAGGGGACAGGGGTATAGATGAGCAGTTCTTC. Amino acids: CASSLGDRGIDEQFF.

This chain joins TRBV10-2 and TRBJ2-1, with 9 bases lining up with TRBD2. Per germline, CDR1 WSHSY and CDR2 SAAADI. With V trimmed by 3 bases and J by 5 bases, 5 bases remained unmatched. This CDR3 spans 15 amino acids. The CDR3 loop reads CASSDWTSVDNEQFF. The CDR3 nucleotides are TGCGCCAGCAGTGACTGGACTAGCGTCGACAATGAGCAGTTCTTC.

The chain employs TRBV29-1 and TRBJ1-2, with 8 bases lining up with TRBD1. V gave up 3 bases and J gave up 1 base; unmatched junction bases: 4. CDR3 size: 14 residues. Looked up from germline, CDR1 is SQVTM and CDR2 is ANQGSEA. Here the CDR3 DNA reads TGCAGCGTTGATGGGACAGGACTTAACTATGGCTACACCTTC. Amino acid sequence: CSVDGTGLNYGYTF. Supplemented by reference TRBV29-1 and TRBJ1-2, the full variable domain reads SAVISQKPSRDICQRGTSLTIQCQVDSQVTMMFWYRQQPGQSLTLIATANQGSEATYESGFVIDKFPISRPNLTFSTLTVSNMSPEDSSIYLCSVDGTGLNYGYTFGSGTRLTVV.

Written as DNA, the CDR3 is TGTGCTAGTGGTCGTGACAGTGTCAGGGAAAAACTGTTTTTT. This gives the protein CASGRDSVREKLFF. The gene calls are TRBV12-5 and TRBJ1-4; TRBD1 is a possible D gene (5 bases). Between the trimmed V and J ends, which lost 5 bases and 8 bases, there was a span of 15 bases. Per the germline V gene, CDR1 is LGHNT and CDR2 is FRNRAP. The CDR3 has 14 residues.

This clone has just one count. The chain employs TRBV28 and TRBJ1-5, with a tentative D call TRBD1 (5 bases). CDR3 size: 15 residues. V was shortened by 6 bases and J by 1 base, with 13 bases between the two germline ends. Germline values: CDR1 MDHEN, CDR2 SYDVKM. In nucleotides, the CDR3 is TGTGCCAGCAGCACCCCGGGGGTGAGCAATCAGCCCCAGCATTTT. Encoded protein: CASSTPGVSNQPQHF.

The chain links TRBV6-6 to TRBJ1-5; D perhaps matches TRBD1 (5 bases). Germline V gene data show CDR1 as MNHNY and CDR2 as SVGAGI (reference sequence). Trimming removed 3 bases at V and 5 bases at J, with 11 bases between. The CDR3 is made up of 14 amino acids. CDR3 loop: CASSYRGGDQPQHF. As DNA, the CDR3 is TGTGCCAGCAGTTATCGCGGGGGGGATCAGCCCCAGCATTTT.

V usage is TRBV5-6 and J usage is TRBJ2-7; weak D call: TRBD2 (6 bases). The germline gives CDR1 SGHDT, CDR2 YYEEEE. The CDR3 covers 15 residues. Trimming shortened V by 4 bases and J by 2 bases, and 16 bases separated the two germline ends. CDR3 DNA: TGTGCCAGCAGCAAAAGGACGGGAGTTACCTACGAGCAGTACTTC. It codes for CASSKRTGVTYEQYF.

CDR3 in DNA: TGTGCCAGCAGCCCCCCTCCGGGACAGGGAGTCTTGCGGGACAATGAGCAGTTCTTC. Its translation is CASSPPPGQGVLRDNEQFF. The chain uses TRBV5-5 and TRBJ2-1, with 9 nucleotides matching TRBD1. V lost 4 bases to trimming and J lost 5 bases; unmatched junction nucleotides: 19. This CDR3 is 19 amino acids long. Germline V CDR1 and CDR2: SGHKS, YYEKEE (reference sequence).

This clone was recorded once. The chain recombines TRBV7-2 with TRBJ2-7, with TRBD2 identical over 10 bases. CDR1 and CDR2 (germline): SGHTA, FQGNSA. The J segment lost 5 bases and the V segment lost 5 bases, leaving 21 bases of the junction unmatched. The length of the CDR3 is 19 residues. Here the CDR3 DNA reads TGTGCCAGCAGCCGAGGGTGGGGGAATGGCCTAGCGGGAGACCACGAGCAGTACTTC. Residues: CASSRGWGNGLAGDHEQYF.

The V gene is TRBV7-8, the J gene TRBJ1-2; D perhaps matches TRBD1 (6 bases). V lost 3 bases, J lost 9 bases, and 17 bases lay in between. Germline CDR1 is SGHVS and CDR2 is FQNEAQ. The length of the CDR3 is 14 residues. CDR3 DNA: TGTGCCAGCAGCTTGGCAGGGGAATATCGGCGCTACACCTTC. As protein: CASSLAGEYRRYTF.

CDR3 sequence: CASRTGTGDKDSNQPQHF. CDR3 in DNA: TGCGCCAGCAGAACCGGGACAGGGGATAAAGATAGCAATCAGCCCCAGCATTTT. V and J are TRBV10-1 and TRBJ1-5; 10 bases agree with TRBD1. V shed 6 bases, J shed 0 bases, and the junction held 11 bases outside the gene matches. This CDR3 has 18 amino acids. The germline V gene has CDR1 WNHNN and CDR2 SYGVQD (reference sequence).

The chain carries TRBV2 and TRBJ1-2, with 8 positions matching TRBD1. After removal of 5 bases from V and 2 bases from J, the junction contained 4 bases not matched to a gene. The CDR3 has 14 amino acids. The V gene's germline CDR1 is SNHLY and CDR2 FYNNEI. This CDR3 is CASSSRTGNYGYTF. The CDR3 nucleotides are TGTGCCAGCAGTTCTCGGACAGGGAACTATGGCTACACCTTC. The whole variable domain, remainder taken from reference TRBV2 and TRBJ1-2, is EPEVTQTPSHQVTQMGQEVILRCVPISNHLYFYWYRQILGQKVEFLVSFYNNEISEKSEIFDDQFSVERPDGSNFTLKIRSTKLEDSAMYFCASSSRTGNYGYTFGSGTRLTVV.